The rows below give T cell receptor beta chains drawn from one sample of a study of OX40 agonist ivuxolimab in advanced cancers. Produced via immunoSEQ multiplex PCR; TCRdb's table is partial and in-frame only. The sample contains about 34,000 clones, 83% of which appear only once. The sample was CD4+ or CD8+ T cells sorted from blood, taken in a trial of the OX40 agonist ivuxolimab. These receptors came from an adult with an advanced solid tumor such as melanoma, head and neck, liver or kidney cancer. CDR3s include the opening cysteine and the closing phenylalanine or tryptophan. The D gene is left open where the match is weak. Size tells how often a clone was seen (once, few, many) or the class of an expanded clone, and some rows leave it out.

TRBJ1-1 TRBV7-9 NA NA TGTGCCAGCAGCCCCGGGACTCAAGCTTTCTTT CASSPGTQAFF
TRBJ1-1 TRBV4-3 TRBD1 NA TGCGCCAGCAGCCCAGGGACAGGGGGTGGGAACACTGAAGCTTTCTTT CASSPGTGGGNTEAFF
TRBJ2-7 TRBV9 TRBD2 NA TGTGCCAGCAGCGTAGCGGGAGGGCCTGCCTACGAGCAGTACTTC CASSVAGGPAYEQYF
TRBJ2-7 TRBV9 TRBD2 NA TGTGCCAGCAGCTCCGGGACTAGCGGGAACGAGCAGTACTTC CASSSGTSGNEQYF
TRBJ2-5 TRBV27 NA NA TGTGCCAGCAGTTTAGCCGGGACCGAAAAGACCCAGTACTTC CASSLAGTEKTQYF
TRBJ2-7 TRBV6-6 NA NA TGTGCCAGCAGTCTTCTCCGGGACAACTCCTACGAGCAGTACTTC CASSLLRDNSYEQYF
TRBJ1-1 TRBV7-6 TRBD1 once TGTGCCAGCAGCACCACAGGGGGTGAAGCTTTCTTT CASSTTGGEAFF
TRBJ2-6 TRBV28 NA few TGTGCCAGCAGCTCGGGTGGCATAACTGGGGCCAACGTCCTGACTTTC CASSSGGITGANVLTF
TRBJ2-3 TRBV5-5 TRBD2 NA TGTGCCAGCCGTCTCCCGGCGGGGGAGACAGATACGCAGTATTTT CASRLPAGETDTQYF
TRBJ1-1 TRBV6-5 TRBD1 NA TGTGCCAGCAGTTACTCTGACAGGGGTAACACTGAAGCTTTCTTT CASSYSDRGNTEAFF
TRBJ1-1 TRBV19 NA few TGTGCCAGTAGGTTTGACAGAAGGGAACCTGAAGCTTTCTTT CASRFDRREPEAFF
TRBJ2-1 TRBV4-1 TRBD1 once TGCGCCAGCAGTCGGACAGGGAACGACAATGAGCAGTTCTTC CASSRTGNDNEQFF
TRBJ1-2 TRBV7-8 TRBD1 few TGTGCCAGCAGCTCAGCCGGGACAGGGGGATTCTATGGCTACACCTTC CASSSAGTGGFYGYTF
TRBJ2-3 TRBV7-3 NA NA TGTGCCAGCAGCTCCCCCCCGGGGCTTAGCACAGATACGCAGTATTTT CASSSPPGLSTDTQYF
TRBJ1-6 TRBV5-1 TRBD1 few TGCGCCAGCAGCGTGGGACAGGGGGCCTCTAATTCACCCCTCCACTTT CASSVGQGASNSPLHF
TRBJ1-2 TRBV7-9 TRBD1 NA TGTGCCAGCAGCGCCGCGACAGGGAACTATGGCTACACCTTC CASSAATGNYGYTF
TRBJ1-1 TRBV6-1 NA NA TGTGCCAGCAGTTTACGGACATCGAACACTGAAGCTTTCTTT CASSLRTSNTEAFF
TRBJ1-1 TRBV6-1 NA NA TGTGCCAGCAGTGACCTGACAGTGAACACTGAAGCTTTCTTT CASSDLTVNTEAFF
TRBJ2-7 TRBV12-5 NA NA TGTGCTAGTGTTCCGGTTGTGGGACACCGGAAATATTCCTACGAGCAGTACTTC CASVPVVGHRKYSYEQYF
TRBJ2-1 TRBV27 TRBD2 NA TGTGCCAGCAGTTGGGGGACTAGCGGGAGTCCCTCCTACAATGAGCAGTTCTTC CASSWGTSGSPSYNEQFF
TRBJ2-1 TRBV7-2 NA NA TGTGCCAGCAGCCCGGACTGGACCAACTTCAATGAGCAGTTCTTC CASSPDWTNFNEQFF
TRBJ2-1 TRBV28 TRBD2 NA TGTGCCAGCAGTTTATGGGGACTAGCGGGAGGAAGAAATGAGCAGTTCTTC CASSLWGLAGGRNEQFF
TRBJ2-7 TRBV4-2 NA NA TGTGCCAGCAGCCAAGATGGGTTCGGGGGGCGAGGTAACGAGCAGTACTTC CASSQDGFGGRGNEQYF
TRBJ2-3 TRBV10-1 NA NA TGCGCCAGCAGTGAGGCCAGGAACACAGATACGCAGTATTTT CASSEARNTDTQYF
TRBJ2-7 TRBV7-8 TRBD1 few TGTGCCAGCAGTCCAGGACAGGGTCCCTCCTACGAGCAGTACTTC CASSPGQGPSYEQYF
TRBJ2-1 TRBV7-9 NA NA TGTGCCAGCAGCTTGGATGGTGGGGGCAATGAGCAGTTCTTC CASSLDGGGNEQFF
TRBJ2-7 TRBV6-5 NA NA TGTGCCAGCAGTAGCGACGGCTACGAGCAGTACTTC CASSSDGYEQYF
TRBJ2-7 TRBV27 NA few TGTGCCAGCAGTTTGGGACGGGCCTCCTACGAGCAGTACTTC CASSLGRASYEQYF
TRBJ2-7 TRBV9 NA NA TGTGCCAGCAGCGTGGGGGAAGCCACCTACGAGCAGTACTTC CASSVGEATYEQYF
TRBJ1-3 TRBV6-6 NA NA TGTGCCAGCAGCAGCCTACAAGGAAACACCATATATTTT CASSSLQGNTIYF
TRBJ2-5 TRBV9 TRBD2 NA TGTGCCAGCAGCTCCCATTCTCTAGCGGGAGGAGAGACCCAGTACTTC CASSSHSLAGGETQYF
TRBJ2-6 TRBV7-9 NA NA TGTGCCAGCAGCTTAGGTCGCCGAACTGGCACTGGGGCCAACGTCCTGACTTTC CASSLGRRTGTGANVLTF
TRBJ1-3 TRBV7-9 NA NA TGTGCCAGCAGCTTAGCTGGGGATACTGGAAACACCATATATTTT CASSLAGDTGNTIYF
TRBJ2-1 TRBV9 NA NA TGTGCCAGCAGCGTAGCTCGGGTCGATGAGCAGTTCTTC CASSVARVDEQFF
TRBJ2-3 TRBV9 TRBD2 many TGTGCCAGCAGCGTAGCTACGGGGGGGACAGATACGCAGTATTTT CASSVATGGTDTQYF
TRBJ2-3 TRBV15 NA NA TGTGCCACCAGCCCCTCGGCAGATACGCAGTATTTT CATSPSADTQYF
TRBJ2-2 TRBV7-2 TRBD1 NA TGTGCCAGCAGCCAAGCGGACAGGGAAACCGGGGAGCTGTTTTTT CASSQADRETGELFF
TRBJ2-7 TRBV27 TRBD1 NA TGTGCCAGCAGTTTATCGGGAAGGACAGGGACCTACGAGCAGTACTTC CASSLSGRTGTYEQYF
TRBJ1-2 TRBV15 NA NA TGTGCCACCGCGCAGGGGATTCACTATGGCTACACCTTC CATAQGIHYGYTF
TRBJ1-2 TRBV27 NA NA TGTGCCAGCAGCGTGGGGGCTAACTATGGCTACACCTTC CASSVGANYGYTF
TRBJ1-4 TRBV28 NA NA TGTGCCAGCAGCCTTGGACAGACAACTAATGAAAAACTGTTTTTT CASSLGQTTNEKLFF
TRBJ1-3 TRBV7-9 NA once TGTGCCAGCAGCTCCCCCAGAGGAAACACCATATATTTT CASSSPRGNTIYF
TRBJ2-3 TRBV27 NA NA TGTGCCAGCAGTTTTAGCCCCGGCGGCACAGATACGCAGTATTTT CASSFSPGGTDTQYF
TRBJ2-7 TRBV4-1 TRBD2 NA TGCGCCAGCAGCCAAGAAACGGGGGGGCCCTACGAGCAGTACTTC CASSQETGGPYEQYF
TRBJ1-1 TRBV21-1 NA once TGTGCCAGCAGCAAAGAGGAGCAGTTCGGGGTCACGAACACTGAAGCTTTCTTT CASSKEEQFGVTNTEAFF